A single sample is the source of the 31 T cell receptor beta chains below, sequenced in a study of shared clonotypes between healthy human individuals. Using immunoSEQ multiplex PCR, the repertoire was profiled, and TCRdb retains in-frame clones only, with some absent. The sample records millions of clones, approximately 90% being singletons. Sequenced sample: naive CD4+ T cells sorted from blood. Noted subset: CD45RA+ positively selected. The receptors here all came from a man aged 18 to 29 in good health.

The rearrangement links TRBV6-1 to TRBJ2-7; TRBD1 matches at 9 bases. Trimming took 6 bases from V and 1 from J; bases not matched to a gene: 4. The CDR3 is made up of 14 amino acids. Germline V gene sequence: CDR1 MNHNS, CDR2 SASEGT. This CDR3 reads CASSGTGKSYEQYF. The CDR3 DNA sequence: TGTGCCAGCAGCGGGACAGGGAAGTCCTACGAGCAGTACTTC.

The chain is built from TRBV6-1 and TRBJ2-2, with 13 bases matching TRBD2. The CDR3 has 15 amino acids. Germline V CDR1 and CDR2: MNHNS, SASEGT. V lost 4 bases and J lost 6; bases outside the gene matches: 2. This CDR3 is CASSVLAGGPGELFF. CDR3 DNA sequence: TGTGCCAGCAGTGTACTAGCGGGGGGGCCCGGGGAGCTGTTTTTT.

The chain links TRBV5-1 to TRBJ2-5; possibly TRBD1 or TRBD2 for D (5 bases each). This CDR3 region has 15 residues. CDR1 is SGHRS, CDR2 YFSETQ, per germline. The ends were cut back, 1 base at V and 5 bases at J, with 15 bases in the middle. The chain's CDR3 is CASSLWDVGGETQYF. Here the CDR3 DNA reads TGCGCCAGCAGCTTGTGGGACGTTGGCGGGGAGACCCAGTACTTC.

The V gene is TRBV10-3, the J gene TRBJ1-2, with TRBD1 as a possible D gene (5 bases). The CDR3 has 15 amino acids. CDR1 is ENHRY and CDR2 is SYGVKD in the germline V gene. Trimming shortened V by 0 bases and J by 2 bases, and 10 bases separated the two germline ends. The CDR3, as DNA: TGTGCCATCAGTGAGTCGACGCAGGGAAACTATGGCTACACCTTC. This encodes CAISESTQGNYGYTF.

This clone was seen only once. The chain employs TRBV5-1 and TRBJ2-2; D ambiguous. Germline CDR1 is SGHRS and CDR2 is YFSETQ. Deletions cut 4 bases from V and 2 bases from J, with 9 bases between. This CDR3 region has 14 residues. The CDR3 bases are TGCGCCAGCAGCGCGGACCTAAACACCGGGGAGCTGTTTTTT. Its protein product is CASSADLNTGELFF.

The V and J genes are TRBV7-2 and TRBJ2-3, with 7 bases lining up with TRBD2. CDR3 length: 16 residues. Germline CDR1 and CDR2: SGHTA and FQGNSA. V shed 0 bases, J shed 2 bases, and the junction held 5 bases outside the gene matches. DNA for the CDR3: TGTGCCAGCAGCTTAGCGAGGCTAGCGGACACAGATACGCAGTATTTT. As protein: CASSLARLADTDTQYF.

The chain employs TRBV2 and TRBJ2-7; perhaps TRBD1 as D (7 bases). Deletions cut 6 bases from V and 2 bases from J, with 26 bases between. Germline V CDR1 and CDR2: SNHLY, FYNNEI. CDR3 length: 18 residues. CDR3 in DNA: TGTGCCAGCAGACTCTGGCGGGACAGTTTCCAAGAGACCTACGAGCAGTACTTC. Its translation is CASRLWRDSFQETYEQYF.

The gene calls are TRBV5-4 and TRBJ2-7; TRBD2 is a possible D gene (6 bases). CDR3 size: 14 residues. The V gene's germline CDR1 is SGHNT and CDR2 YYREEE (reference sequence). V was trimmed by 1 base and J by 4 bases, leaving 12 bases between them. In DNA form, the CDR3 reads TGTGCCAGCAGCTTGAAAGGGGAGGTATACGAGCAGTACTTC. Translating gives CASSLKGEVYEQYF.

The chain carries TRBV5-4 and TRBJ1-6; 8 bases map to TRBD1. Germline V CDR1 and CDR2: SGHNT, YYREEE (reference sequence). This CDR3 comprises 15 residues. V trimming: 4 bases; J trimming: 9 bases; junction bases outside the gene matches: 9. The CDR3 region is CASSRLTGVVSPLHF. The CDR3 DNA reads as TGTGCCAGCAGCCGACTGACAGGGGTTGTTTCACCCCTCCACTTT.

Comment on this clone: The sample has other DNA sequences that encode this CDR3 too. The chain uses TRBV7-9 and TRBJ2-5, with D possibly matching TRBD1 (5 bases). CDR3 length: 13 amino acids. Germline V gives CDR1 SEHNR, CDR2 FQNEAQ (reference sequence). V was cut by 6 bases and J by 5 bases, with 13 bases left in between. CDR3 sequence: CASSLVGAETQYF. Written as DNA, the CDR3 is TGTGCCAGCAGTCTGGTAGGGGCCGAGACCCAGTACTTC.

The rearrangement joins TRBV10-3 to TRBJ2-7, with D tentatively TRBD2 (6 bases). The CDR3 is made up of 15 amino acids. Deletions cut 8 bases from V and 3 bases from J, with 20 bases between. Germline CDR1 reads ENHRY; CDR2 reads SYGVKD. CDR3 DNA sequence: TGTGCCATCCGGAGCCGGGACTCTCCCTTCTACGAGCAGTACTTC. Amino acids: CAIRSRDSPFYEQYF.

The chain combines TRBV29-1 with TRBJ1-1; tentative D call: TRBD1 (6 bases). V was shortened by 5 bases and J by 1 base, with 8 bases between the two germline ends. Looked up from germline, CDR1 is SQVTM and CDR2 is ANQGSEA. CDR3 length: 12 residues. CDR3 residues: CSVSDRNTEAFF. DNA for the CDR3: TGCAGCGTTTCGGACAGGAACACTGAAGCTTTCTTT.

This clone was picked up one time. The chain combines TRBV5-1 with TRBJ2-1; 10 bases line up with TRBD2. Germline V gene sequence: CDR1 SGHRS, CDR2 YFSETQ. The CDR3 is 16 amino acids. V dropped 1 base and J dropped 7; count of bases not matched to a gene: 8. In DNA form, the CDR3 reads TGCGCCAGCAGCTTGCTATGGACTAGCGGTTCTAATGAGCAGTTCTTC. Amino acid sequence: CASSLLWTSGSNEQFF. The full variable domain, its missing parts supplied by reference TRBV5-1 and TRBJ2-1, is KAGVTQTPRYLIKTRGQQVTLSCSPISGHRSVSWYQQTPGQGLQFLFEYFSETQRNKGNFPGRFSGRQFSNSRSEMNVSTLELGDSALYLCASSLLWTSGSNEQFFGPGTRLTVL.

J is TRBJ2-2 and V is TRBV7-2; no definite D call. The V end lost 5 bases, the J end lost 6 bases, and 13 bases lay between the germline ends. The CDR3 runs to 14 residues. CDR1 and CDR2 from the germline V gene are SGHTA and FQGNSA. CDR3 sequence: CASSRIPASGELFF. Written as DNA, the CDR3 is TGTGCCAGCAGCCGCATTCCTGCGTCCGGGGAGCTGTTTTTT.

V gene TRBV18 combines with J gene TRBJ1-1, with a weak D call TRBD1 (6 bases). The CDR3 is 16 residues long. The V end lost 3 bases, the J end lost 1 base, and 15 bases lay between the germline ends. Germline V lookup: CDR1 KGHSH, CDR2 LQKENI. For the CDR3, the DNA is TGTGCCAGCTCACCTCCCTTTACAGGGAGGAACACTGAAGCTTTCTTT. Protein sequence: CASSPPFTGRNTEAFF.

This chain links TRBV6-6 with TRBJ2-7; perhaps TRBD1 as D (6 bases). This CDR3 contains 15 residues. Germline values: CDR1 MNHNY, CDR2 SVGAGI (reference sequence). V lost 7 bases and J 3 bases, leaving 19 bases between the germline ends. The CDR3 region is CASTSRGLPLYEQYF. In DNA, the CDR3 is TGTGCCAGCACTTCCAGGGGTCTCCCTCTCTACGAGCAGTACTTC.

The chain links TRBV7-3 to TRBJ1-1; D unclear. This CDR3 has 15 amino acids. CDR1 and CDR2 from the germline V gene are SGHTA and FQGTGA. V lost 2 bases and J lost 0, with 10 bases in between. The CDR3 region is CASSLLHVMNTEAFF. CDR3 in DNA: TGTGCCAGCAGCTTATTACACGTCATGAACACTGAAGCTTTCTTT. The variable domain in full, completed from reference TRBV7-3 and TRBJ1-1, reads GAGVSQTPSNKVTEKGKYVELRCDPISGHTALYWYRQSLGQGPEFLIYFQGTGAADDSGLPNDRFFAVRPEGSVSTLKIQRTERGDSAVYLCASSLLHVMNTEAFFGQGTRLTVV.

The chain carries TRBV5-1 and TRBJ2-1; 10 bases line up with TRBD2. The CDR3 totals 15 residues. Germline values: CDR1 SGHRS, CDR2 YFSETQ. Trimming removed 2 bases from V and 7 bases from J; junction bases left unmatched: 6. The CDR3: CASSFSSGSENEQFF. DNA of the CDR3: TGCGCCAGCAGCTTTTCTAGCGGGAGTGAGAATGAGCAGTTCTTC.

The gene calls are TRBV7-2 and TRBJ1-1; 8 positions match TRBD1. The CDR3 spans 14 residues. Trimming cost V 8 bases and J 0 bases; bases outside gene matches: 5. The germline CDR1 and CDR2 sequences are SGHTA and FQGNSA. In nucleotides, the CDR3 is TGTGCCAGCGTCAGGGGGCGGATGAACACTGAAGCTTTCTTT. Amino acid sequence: CASVRGRMNTEAFF.

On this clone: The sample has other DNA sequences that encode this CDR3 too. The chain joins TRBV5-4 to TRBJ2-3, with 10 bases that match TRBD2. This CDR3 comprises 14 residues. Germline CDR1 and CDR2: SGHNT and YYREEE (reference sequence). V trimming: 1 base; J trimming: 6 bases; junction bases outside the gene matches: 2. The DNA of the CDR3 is TGTGCCAGCAGCTTGCCTAGCGGGAGTGATACGCAGTATTTT. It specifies CASSLPSGSDTQYF.

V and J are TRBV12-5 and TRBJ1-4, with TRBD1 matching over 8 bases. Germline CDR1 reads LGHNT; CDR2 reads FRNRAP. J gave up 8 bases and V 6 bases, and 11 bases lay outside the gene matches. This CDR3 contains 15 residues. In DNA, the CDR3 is TGTGCTAGTGGACCGGGACAGGCTAACTTGGAAAAACTGTTTTTT. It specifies CASGPGQANLEKLFF.

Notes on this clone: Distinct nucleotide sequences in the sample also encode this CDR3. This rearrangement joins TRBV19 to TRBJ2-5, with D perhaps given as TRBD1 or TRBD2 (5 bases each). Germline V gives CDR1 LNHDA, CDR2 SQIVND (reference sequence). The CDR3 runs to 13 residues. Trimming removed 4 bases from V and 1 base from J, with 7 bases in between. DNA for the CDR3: TGTGCCAGTAGTAGGGGGTCCCAAGAGACCCAGTACTTC. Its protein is CASSRGSQETQYF.

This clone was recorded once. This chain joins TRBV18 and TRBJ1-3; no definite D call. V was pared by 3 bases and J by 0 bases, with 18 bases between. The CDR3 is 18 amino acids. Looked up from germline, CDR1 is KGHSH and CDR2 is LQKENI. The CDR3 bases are TGTGCCAGCTCACCGTTTTGGGGAGGGCGAGACTCTGGAAACACCATATATTTT. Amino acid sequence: CASSPFWGGRDSGNTIYF.

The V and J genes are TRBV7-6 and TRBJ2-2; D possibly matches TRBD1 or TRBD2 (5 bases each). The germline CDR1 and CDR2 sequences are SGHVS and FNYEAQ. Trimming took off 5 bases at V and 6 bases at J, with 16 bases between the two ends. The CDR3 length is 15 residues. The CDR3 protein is CASSPGTSLAGELFF. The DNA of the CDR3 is TGTGCCAGCAGCCCCGGGACCTCTTTGGCCGGGGAGCTGTTTTTT.

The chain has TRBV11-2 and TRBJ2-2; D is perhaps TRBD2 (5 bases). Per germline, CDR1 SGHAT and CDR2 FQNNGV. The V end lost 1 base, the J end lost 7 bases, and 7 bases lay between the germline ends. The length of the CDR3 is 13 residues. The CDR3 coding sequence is TGTGCCAGCAGCTTAGGAGCGGTCGGGGAGCTGTTTTTT. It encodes CASSLGAVGELFF.

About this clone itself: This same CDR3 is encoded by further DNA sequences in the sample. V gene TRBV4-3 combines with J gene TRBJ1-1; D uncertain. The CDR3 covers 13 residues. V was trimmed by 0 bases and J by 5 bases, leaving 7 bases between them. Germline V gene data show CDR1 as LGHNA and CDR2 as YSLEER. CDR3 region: CASSQEWGTEAFF. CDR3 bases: TGCGCCAGCAGCCAAGAGTGGGGAACTGAAGCTTTCTTT.

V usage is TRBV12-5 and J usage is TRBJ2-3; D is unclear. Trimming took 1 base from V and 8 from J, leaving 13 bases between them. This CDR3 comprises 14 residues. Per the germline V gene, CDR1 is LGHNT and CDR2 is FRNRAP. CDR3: CASGLGGPIGTQYF. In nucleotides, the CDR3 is TGTGCTAGTGGTTTGGGAGGCCCAATCGGTACGCAGTATTTT. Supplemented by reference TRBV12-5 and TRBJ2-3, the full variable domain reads DARVTQTPRHKVTEMGQEVTMRCQPILGHNTVFWYRQTMMQGLELLAYFRNRAPLDDSGMPKDRFSAEMPDATLATLKIQPSEPRDSAVYFCASGLGGPIGTQYFGPGTRLTVL.

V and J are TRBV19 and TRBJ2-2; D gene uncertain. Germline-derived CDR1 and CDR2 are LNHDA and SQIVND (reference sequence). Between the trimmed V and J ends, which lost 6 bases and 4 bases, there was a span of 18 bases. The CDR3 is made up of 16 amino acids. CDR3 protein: CASSLPEASATGELFF. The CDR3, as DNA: TGTGCCAGTAGCCTCCCCGAAGCTTCAGCCACCGGGGAGCTGTTTTTT.

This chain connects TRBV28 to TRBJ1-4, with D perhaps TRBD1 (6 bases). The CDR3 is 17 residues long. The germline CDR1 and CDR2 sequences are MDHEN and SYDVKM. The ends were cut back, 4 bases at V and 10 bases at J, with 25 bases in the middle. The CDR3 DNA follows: TGTGCCAGCAGTTCTTCCGACCCAGGGGCCCGACTGGGAAAACTGTTTTTT. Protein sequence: CASSSSDPGARLGKLFF.

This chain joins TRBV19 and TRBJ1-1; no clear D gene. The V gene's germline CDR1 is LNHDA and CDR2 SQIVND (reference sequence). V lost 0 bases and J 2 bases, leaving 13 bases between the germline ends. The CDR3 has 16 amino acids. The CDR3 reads CASSIDQRWLNTEAFF. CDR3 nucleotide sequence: TGTGCCAGTAGTATAGATCAAAGGTGGTTAAACACTGAAGCTTTCTTT.

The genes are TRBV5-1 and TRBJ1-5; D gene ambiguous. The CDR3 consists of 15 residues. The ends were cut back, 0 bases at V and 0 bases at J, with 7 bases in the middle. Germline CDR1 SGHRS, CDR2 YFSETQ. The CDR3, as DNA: TGCGCCAGCAGCTTGGAGCCGGATAGCAATCAGCCCCAGCATTTT. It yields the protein CASSLEPDSNQPQHF. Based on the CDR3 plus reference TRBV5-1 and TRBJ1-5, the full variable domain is KAGVTQTPRYLIKTRGQQVTLSCSPISGHRSVSWYQQTPGQGLQFLFEYFSETQRNKGNFPGRFSGRQFSNSRSEMNVSTLELGDSALYLCASSLEPDSNQPQHFGDGTRLSIL.